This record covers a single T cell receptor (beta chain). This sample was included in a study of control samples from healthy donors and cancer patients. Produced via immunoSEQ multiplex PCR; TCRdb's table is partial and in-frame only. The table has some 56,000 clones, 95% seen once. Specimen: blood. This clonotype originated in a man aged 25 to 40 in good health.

The CDR3 nucleotides are TGTGCCAGCAGGCTGGCAGGGCGAGGCACAGATACGCAGTATTTT. Translated, it gives CASRLAGRGTDTQYF. The genes are TRBV28 and TRBJ2-3; tentatively, D is TRBD1 (5 bases). CDR3 size: 15 residues. Germline V CDR1 and CDR2: MDHEN, SYDVKM. V lost 6 bases, J lost 1 base, and 14 bases lay in between. The whole variable domain, filled in from reference TRBV28 and TRBJ2-3, reads DVKVTQSSRYLVKRTGEKVFLECVQDMDHENMFWYRQDPGLGLRLIYFSYDVKMKEKGDIPEGYSVSREKKERFSLILESASTNQTSMYLCASRLAGRGTDTQYFGPGTRLTVL.